This T cell receptor beta chain was sequenced during a study of identical twins listed by TCRdb under 2016. Study-level background: To test whether fetal clonotypes persist, the study used deep sequencing on TCR alpha and beta repertoires from monozygotic twins, unrelated adults of various ages, and cord blood. Replicate twin experiments were performed at different times using different library preparation protocols to rule out contamination. Broader findings and caveats from the paper: Fewer insertions were carried by abundant cord blood beta clonotypes; a weaker similar trend was observed in young adult naive repertoires, while no such trend was observed in memory repertoires. Because the same donors could not be followed over many years, the conclusions relied on cross-sectional statistical analysis. Invariant T cells such as MAIT and iNKT could partly confound zero-insertion analyses, although diverse VJ usage argued against such confounding for most clonotypes. Recombination models systematically underestimated out-of-frame TCR alpha sharing in monozygotic twins but agreed with sharing between unrelated individuals. In beta out-of-frame sequences, excess twin sharing was weaker, because having fewer shared sequences lowered the signal-to-noise ratio. Out-of-frame TCR alpha sequences shared between twins showed an excess of low generation-probability sequences compared with coincidental sharing between unrelated individuals.

Comment on this clonotype: No cognate antigen has been identified for it. No much larger clone exists at a distance of one base, and base qualities are not known.

Receptor amplification or capture employed 5' RACE. The sequencing machine was an Illumina HiSeq 2000. A universal primer binding site was added through template switching, and the final cDNA carried a unique molecular identifier so that TCR cDNA molecules could be counted accurately. Specific primers in the conserved constant-segment region were used to synthesize first-strand cDNA for the TCR alpha and beta chains. To control for contamination, every cDNA library carried two barcodes: a SMART-Mk sample barcode plus Illumina barcodes. TruSeq adapter sequences along with Illumina sample barcodes were introduced in two successive PCR steps. TCR alpha and beta cDNA libraries were sequenced on the Illumina HiSeq platform with custom primers. From the authors' description of their analysis: Raw reads were processed with MiGEC to extract unique molecular identifiers, and MiXCR was used to determine CDR3 positions. Recombination models were inferred per individual with the repgenHMM and IGoR tools using an EM algorithm. Shared clonotype analysis was performed with the tcR package in R, normalizing sharing by the product of cloneset sizes. Out-of-frame nonproductive sequences were analyzed to study raw recombination free of thymic and clonal selection effects. TCRdb trimmed the raw reads at Q25, called clones with MiXCR and kept productive beta chains. Each entry merges the rows of one CDR3 protein and shows their most common DNA and genes. The V and J calls follow TCRdb's processing rather than the paper's. Within this sample are 430,000 or so distinct CDR3 sequences, with approximately 24% of them counted one time only. The ten top clones hold 2.9% of the sample.

Every donor in the study was a healthy Caucasian. Three pairs of female monozygotic twins, all aged roughly 18 to 29 years, made up the twin cohort. CD4+ and CD8+ T cell populations were isolated with positive isolation kits from Invitrogen. V gives up 1 base and J gives up 2 bases, and the segment between their germline ends measures 7 bases. According to the germline V gene, CDR1 reads LGHNA and CDR2 reads YNFKEQ. Including the terminal cysteine and phenylalanine, the CDR3 comprises 14 residues. The CDR3 DNA has 42 bases and is translated from base 1. The same specimen was also included in a second study, on T cells expressing NK-cell markers. As the second study states: TCR beta-chain repertoires were profiled in sorted CD3+CD56+NKG2C+, CD3+CD56+NKG2C- and CD3+CD56-NKG2C+ T-cell subsets from roughly eight donors. Among the eight sequenced donors, seven were HCMV-seropositive and one was HCMV-seronegative. In several experiments an anti-gammadeltaTCR antibody was added to restrict sorting to alphabetaTCR-expressing T cells. In six donors, the dominant CD3+CD56+NKG2C+ clonotypes ranked among the top 10 CD8+ clonotypes, making up about 1.0-7.0% of CD8+ T cells. Those dominant clonotypes were again the most abundant among CD3+CD56-NKG2C+ cells in a few donors, at roughly 25-65%. Whether the expanded NKG2C-expressing T cell clones were specific for HCMV antigens remained unclear. Randomly selected healthy volunteers, three men and five women, were used as the eight sequenced donors. A commercial ELISA kit detecting HCMV-specific IgG in serum was used to determine HCMV serostatus. MIGEC was used to demultiplex reads and group reads by UMI, and MiTCR was used to assemble and quantify clonotypes. Only TCR cDNA sequences supported by at least two reads were kept to exclude erroneous sequences. The tcR package was used for downstream repertoire analysis, and clonotypes were matched between fractions using CDR3 nucleotide sequence together with V segment. VDJmatch was used to annotate antigen specificity against VDJdb, with one amino acid substitution in CDR3 allowed.

The sequencing sample was made of CD4+ T cells sorted from blood. The chain is encoded by TRBV4-2 joined to TRBJ2-3; the D gene is unclear. This TCR came from a woman aged 18-29 years in good health. CDR3 protein: CASSQADNTDTQYF. The nucleotide sequence reads as follows: TGTGCCAGCAGCCAAGCTGACAACACAGATACGCAGTATTTT.